This T cell receptor (beta chain) was found in a study of T-cell reconstitution after alpha-beta-depleted transplantation in children. This CDR3 is 19 amino acids long. This clonotype was seen a few times. A much larger clone differs by one base, so this may be a read error. Unique molecular identifiers were built into the TCRbeta library. TCRdb fed the PCR reads into MiXCR, producing one record per CDR3 protein. The table records around 100,000 distinct CDR3 sequences, roughly 6% of them present only once. The V gene is TRBV12-3 or TRBV12-4, the J gene TRBJ2-5, with D tentatively TRBD1 (6 bases). This TCR derives from a female patient aged 2-9 years who had a stem cell transplant for Fanconi anemia, so the T cells may come from the graft donor. The sequencing used PBMCs, mostly from graft donor cells, collected 60 days after TCRalphabeta/CD19-depleted stem cell transplant. CDR3 bases: TGTACCAGCAGTTTAGCGCTCAACCTCGGACAGATGGCTAAGGAGACCCAGTACTTC. Its protein product is CTSSLALNLGQMAKETQYF.